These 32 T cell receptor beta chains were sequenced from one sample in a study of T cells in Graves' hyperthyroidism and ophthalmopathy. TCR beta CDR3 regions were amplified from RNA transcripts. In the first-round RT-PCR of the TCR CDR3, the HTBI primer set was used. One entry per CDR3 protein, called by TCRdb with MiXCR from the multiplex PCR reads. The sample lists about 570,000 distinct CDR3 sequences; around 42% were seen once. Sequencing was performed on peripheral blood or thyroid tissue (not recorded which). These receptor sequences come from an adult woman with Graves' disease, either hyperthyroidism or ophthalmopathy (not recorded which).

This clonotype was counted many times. CDR3 DNA sequence: TGTGCCAGCAGCCAACCCGTCCTATACGAGCAGTACTTC. Its protein product is CASSQPVLYEQYF. The rearrangement uses TRBV2 and TRBJ2-7; D gene uncertain. Germline lookup yields CDR1 SNHLY and CDR2 FYNNEI. This CDR3 is built from 13 residues. V lost 6 bases and J lost 4, with 13 bases in between.

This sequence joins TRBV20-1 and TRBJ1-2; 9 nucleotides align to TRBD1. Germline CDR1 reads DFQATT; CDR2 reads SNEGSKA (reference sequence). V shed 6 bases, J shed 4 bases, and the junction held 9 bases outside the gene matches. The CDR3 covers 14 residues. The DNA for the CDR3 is TGCAGTGCACCTACAGGGGGCGCTGGCTATGGCTACACCTTC. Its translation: CSAPTGGAGYGYTF.

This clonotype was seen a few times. CDR3 nucleotide sequence: TGTGCCAGCGGGTACAGGCGTTCCGGGGCCAACGTCCTGACTTTC. Translating it yields CASGYRRSGANVLTF. This chain connects TRBV5-8 to TRBJ2-6; the D gene is possibly TRBD1 (5 bases). The CDR3 runs 15 residues. Deletions cut 7 bases from V and 4 bases from J, with 15 bases between. Germline assignment: CDR1 SGHTS and CDR2 YDEGEE.

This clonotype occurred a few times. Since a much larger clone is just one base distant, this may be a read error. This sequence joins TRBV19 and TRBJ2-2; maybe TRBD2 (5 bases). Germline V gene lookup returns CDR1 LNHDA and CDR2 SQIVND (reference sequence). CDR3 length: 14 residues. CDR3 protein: CASSGYSNTGEPFF. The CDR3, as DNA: TGTGCCAGTTCCGGATATTCGAACACCGGGGAGCCGTTTTTT.

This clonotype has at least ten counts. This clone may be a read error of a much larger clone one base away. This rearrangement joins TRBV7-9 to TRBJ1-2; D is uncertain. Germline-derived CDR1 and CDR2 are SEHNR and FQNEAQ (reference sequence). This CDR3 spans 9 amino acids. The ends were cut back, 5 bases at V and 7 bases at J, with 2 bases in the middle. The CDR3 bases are TGTGCCAGCAGCCTTGGCTACACCTTC. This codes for CASSLGYTF.

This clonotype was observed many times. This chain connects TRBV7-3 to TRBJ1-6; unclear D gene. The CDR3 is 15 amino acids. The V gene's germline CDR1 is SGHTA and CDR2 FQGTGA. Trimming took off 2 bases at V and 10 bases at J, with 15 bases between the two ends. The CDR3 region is CASSLSTLGRSPLHF. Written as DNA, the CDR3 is TGTGCCAGCAGCTTATCGACATTAGGGAGGTCACCCCTCCACTTT.

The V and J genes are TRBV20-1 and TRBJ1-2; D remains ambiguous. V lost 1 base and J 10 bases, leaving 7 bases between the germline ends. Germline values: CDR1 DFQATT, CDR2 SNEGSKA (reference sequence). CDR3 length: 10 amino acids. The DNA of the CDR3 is TGCAGTGCTAGAGTCCAGACCTACACCTTC. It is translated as CSARVQTYTF.

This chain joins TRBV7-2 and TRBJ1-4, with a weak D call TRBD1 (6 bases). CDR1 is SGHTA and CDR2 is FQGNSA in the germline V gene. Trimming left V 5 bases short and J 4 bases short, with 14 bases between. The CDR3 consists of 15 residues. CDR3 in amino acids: CASSQAGAVNEKLFF. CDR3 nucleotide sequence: TGTGCCAGCAGCCAGGCGGGGGCCGTTAATGAAAAACTGTTTTTT. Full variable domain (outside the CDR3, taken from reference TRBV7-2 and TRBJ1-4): GAGVSQSPSNKVTEKGKDVELRCDPISGHTALYWYRQSLGQGLEFLIYFQGNSAPDKSGLPSDRFSAERTGGSVSTLTIQRTQQEDSAVYLCASSQAGAVNEKLFFGSGTQLSVL.

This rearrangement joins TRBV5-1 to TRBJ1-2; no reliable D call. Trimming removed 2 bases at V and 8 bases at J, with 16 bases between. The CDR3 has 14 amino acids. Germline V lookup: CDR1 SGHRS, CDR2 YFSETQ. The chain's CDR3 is CASSLMTPGYGYTF. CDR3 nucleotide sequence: TGCGCCAGCAGCTTAATGACCCCGGGATACGGCTACACCTTC.

As DNA, the CDR3 is TGTGCCATCAGTGGAGACGGGTCCAGCAATCAGCCCCAGCATTTT. Translated, it gives CAISGDGSSNQPQHF. The V and J genes are TRBV10-3 and TRBJ1-5; D uncertain. Germline values: CDR1 ENHRY, CDR2 SYGVKD. The CDR3 consists of 15 residues. Trimming cost V 4 bases and J 1 base, with 11 bases left between them.

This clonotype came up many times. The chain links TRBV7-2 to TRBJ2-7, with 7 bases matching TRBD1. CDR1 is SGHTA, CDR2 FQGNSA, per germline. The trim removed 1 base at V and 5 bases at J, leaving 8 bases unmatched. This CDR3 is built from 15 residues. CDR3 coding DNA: TGTGCCAGCAGCTTAGTTGGGACAGAGTTCAACGAGCAGTACTTC. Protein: CASSLVGTEFNEQYF.

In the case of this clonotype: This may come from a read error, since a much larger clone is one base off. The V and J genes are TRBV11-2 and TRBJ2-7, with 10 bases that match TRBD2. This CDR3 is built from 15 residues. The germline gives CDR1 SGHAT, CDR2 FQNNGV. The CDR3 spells CASSYLLAGVYEHYF. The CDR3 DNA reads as TGTGCCAGCAGCTATCTTCTAGCGGGAGTCTACGAGCACTACTTC.

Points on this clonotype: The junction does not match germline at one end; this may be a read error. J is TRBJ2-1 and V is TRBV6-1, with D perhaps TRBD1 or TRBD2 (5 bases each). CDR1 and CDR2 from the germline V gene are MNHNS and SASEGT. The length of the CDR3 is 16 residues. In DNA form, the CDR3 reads TGTGCCATCAGTGAAGCTACCGGGACGGAGAGCAATGAGCAGTTCTTC. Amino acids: CAISEATGTESNEQFF.

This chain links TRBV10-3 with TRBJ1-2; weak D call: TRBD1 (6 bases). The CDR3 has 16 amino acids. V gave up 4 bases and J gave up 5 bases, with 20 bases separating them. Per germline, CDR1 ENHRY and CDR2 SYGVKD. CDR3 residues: CAISAQAGALGYGYTF. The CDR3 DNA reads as TGTGCCATCAGTGCTCAGGCAGGGGCCTTAGGATATGGCTACACCTTC.

This CDR3 is CASSLEGGRRNQPQHF. The CDR3 DNA is TGTGCCAGCAGCTTAGAGGGAGGGCGTAGAAATCAGCCCCAGCATTTT. This chain joins TRBV7-2 and TRBJ1-5; D unresolved. The CDR3 spans 16 residues. In germline, CDR1 is SGHTA, CDR2 FQGNSA. V gave up 1 base and J gave up 4 bases, with 14 bases separating them.

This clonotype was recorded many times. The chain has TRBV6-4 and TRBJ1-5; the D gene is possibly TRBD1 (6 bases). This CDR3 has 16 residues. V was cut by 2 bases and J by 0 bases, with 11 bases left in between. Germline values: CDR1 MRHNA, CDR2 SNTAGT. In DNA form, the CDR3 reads TGTGCCAGCAGTGACCTGACAGGCCATAGCAATCAGCCCCAGCATTTT. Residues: CASSDLTGHSNQPQHF.

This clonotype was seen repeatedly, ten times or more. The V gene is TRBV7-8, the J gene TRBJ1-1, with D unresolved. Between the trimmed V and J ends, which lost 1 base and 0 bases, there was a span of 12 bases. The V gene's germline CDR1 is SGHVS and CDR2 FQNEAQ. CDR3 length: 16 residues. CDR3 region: CASSLGSRPMNTEAFF. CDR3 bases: TGTGCCAGCAGCTTAGGTTCAAGACCCATGAACACTGAAGCTTTCTTT. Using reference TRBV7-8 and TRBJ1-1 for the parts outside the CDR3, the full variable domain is GAGVSQSPRYKVAKRGQDVALRCDPISGHVSLFWYQQALGQGPEFLTYFQNEAQLDKSGLPSDRFFAERPEGSVSTLKIQRTQQEDSAVYLCASSLGSRPMNTEAFFGQGTRLTVV.

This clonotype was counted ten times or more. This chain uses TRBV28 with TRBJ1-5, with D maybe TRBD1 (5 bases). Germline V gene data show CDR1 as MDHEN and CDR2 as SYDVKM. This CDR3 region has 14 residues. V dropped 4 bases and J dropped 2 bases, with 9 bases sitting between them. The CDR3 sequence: CASSSGGGNQPQHF. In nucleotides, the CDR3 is TGTGCCAGCAGTTCTGGAGGGGGCAATCAGCCCCAGCATTTT.

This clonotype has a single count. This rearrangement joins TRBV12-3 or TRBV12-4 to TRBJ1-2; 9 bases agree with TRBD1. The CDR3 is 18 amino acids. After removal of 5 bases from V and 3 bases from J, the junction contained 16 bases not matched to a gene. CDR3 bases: TGTGCCAGCAGTGAAGTCTCCCGGGACAGGGTCAGCTACTATGGCTACACCTTC. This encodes CASSEVSRDRVSYYGYTF.

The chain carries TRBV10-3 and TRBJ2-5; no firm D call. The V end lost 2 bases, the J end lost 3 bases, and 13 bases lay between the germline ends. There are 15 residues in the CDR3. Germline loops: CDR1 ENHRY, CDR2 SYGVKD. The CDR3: CAISERTELEETQYF. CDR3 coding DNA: TGTGCCATCAGTGAGAGGACCGAGCTAGAAGAGACCCAGTACTTC.

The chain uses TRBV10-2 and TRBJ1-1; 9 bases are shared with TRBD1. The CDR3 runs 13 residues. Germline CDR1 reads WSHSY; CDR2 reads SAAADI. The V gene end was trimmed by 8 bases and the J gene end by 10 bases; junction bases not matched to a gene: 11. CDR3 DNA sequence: TGCGCCAGCTCCCTCCCTGGACAGGGGCCAGCTTTCTTT. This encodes CASSLPGQGPAFF.

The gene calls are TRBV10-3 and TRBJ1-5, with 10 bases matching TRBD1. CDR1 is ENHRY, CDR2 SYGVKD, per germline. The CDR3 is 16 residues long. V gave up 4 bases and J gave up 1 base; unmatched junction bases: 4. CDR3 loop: CAISVGTGESNQPQHF. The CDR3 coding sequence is TGTGCCATCAGTGTAGGGACAGGGGAAAGCAATCAGCCCCAGCATTTT.

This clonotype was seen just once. The CDR3 DNA is TGTGCCAGCAGCTCTTTAGGCCGGAACACTGAAGCTTTCTTT. Protein product: CASSSLGRNTEAFF. The chain links TRBV7-9 to TRBJ1-1; D is unclear. This CDR3 is built from 14 residues. V was trimmed by 4 bases and J by 1 base, leaving 10 bases between them. Germline CDR1 SEHNR, CDR2 FQNEAQ (reference sequence).

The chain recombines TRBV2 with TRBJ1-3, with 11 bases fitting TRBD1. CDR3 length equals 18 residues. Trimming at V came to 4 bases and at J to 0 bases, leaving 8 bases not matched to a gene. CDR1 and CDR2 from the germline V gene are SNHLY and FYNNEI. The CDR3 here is CASSAHAGTGGSGNTIYF. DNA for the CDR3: TGTGCCAGCAGTGCCCACGCCGGGACAGGGGGCTCTGGAAACACCATATATTTT.

The CDR3 coding sequence is TGCAGTGCCGCTCGGGACAGAGATAATTCACCCCTCCACTTT. This translates into CSAARDRDNSPLHF. The chain combines TRBV20-1 with TRBJ1-6; TRBD1 aligns across 7 bases. Per the germline V gene, CDR1 is DFQATT and CDR2 is SNEGSKA (reference sequence). V trimming: 6 bases; J trimming: 5 bases; junction bases outside the gene matches: 7. The CDR3 extends over 14 amino acids.

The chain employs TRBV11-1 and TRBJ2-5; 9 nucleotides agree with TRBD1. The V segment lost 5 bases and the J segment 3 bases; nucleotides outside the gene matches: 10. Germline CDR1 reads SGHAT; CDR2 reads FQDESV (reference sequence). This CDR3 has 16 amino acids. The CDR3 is CASSDTPGQGKETQYF. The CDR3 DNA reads TGTGCCAGCAGCGATACCCCGGGACAGGGCAAAGAGACCCAGTACTTC.

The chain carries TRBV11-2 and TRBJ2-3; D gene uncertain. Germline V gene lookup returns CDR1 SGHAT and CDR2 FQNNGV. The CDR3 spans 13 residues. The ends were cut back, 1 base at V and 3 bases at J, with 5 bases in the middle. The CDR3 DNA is TGTGCCAGCAGCTTAGTGGTGACAGATACGCAGTATTTT. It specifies CASSLVVTDTQYF.

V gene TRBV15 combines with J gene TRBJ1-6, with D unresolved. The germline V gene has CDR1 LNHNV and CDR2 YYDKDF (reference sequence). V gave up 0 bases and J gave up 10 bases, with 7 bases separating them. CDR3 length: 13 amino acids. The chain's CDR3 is CATSRDAGSPLHF. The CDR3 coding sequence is TGTGCCACCAGCAGAGACGCAGGCTCACCCCTCCACTTT.

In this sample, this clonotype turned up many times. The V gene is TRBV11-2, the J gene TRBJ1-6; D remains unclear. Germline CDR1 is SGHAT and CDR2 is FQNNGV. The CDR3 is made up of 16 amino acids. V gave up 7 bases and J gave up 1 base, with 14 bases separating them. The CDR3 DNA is TGTGCCAGCACCCGGAATAGGGTATCCTATAATTCACCCCTCCACTTT. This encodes CASTRNRVSYNSPLHF.

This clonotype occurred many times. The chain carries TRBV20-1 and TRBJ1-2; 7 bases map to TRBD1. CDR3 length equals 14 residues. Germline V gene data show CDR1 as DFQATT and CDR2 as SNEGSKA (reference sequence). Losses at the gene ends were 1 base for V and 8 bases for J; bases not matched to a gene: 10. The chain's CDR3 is CSARVQGQPSGYTF. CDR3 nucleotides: TGCAGTGCTAGAGTTCAGGGACAGCCGTCGGGCTACACCTTC.

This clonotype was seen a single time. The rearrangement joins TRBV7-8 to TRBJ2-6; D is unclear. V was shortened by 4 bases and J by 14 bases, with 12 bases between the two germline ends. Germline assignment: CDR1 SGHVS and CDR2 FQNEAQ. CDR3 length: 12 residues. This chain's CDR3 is CASSSADPFLTF. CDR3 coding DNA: TGTGCCAGCAGCTCCGCCGACCCGTTCCTGACTTTC. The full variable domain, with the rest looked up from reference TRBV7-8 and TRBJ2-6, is GAGVSQSPRYKVAKRGQDVALRCDPISGHVSLFWYQQALGQGPEFLTYFQNEAQLDKSGLPSDRFFAERPEGSVSTLKIQRTQQEDSAVYLCASSSADPFLTFGAGSRLTVL.

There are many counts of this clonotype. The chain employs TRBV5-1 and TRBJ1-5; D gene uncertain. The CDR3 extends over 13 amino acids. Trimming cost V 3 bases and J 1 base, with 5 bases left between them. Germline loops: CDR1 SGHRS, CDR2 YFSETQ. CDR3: CASSYQSNQPQHF. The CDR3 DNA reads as TGCGCCAGCAGCTATCAGAGCAATCAGCCCCAGCATTTT. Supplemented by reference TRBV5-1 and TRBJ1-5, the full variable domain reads KAGVTQTPRYLIKTRGQQVTLSCSPISGHRSVSWYQQTPGQGLQFLFEYFSETQRNKGNFPGRFSGRQFSNSRSEMNVSTLELGDSALYLCASSYQSNQPQHFGDGTRLSIL.